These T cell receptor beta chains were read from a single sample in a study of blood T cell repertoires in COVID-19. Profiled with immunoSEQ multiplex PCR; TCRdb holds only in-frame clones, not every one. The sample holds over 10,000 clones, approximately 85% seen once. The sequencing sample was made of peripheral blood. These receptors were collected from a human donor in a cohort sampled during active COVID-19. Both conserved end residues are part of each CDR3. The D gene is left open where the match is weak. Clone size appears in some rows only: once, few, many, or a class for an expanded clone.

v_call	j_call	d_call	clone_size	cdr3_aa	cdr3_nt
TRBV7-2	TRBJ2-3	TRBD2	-	CASSLVSSGADTQYF	TGTGCCAGCAGCTTAGTTTCTAGCGGGGCAGATACGCAGTATTTT
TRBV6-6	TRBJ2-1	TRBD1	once	CASSPRDRQNNEQFF	TGTGCCAGCAGTCCCCGGGACAGACAAAACAATGAGCAGTTCTTC
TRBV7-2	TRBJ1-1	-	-	CASSLVGARTEAFF	TGTGCCAGCAGCTTAGTGGGGGCGCGGACTGAAGCTTTCTTT
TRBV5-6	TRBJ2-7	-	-	CASSLEFSTEQYF	TGTGCCAGCAGCTTGGAATTTAGCACCGAGCAGTACTTC
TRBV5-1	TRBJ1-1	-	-	CASSLMAGAGTEAFF	TGCGCCAGCAGCTTAATGGCGGGGGCAGGGACTGAAGCTTTCTTT
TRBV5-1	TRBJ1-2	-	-	CASSRDTTNYGYTF	TGCGCCAGCAGCAGGGACACCACTAACTATGGCTACACCTTC
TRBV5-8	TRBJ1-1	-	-	CASSLQGGTEAFF	TGTGCCAGCAGCCTCCAGGGTGGGACTGAAGCTTTCTTT
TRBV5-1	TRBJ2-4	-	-	CASSIVPAKNIQYF	TGCGCCAGCAGCATCGTCCCGGCCAAAAACATTCAGTACTTC
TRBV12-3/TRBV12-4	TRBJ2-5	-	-	CASSRYQETQYF	TGTGCCAGCAGTCGGTACCAAGAGACCCAGTACTTC
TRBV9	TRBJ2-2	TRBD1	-	CASSPWTGITGELFF	TGTGCCAGCAGCCCGTGGACAGGGATTACCGGGGAGCTGTTTTTT
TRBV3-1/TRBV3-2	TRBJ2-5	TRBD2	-	CASSQDGLGLIAETQYF	TGTGCCAGCAGCCAAGACGGACTAGGTTTAATAGCAGAGACCCAGTACTTC
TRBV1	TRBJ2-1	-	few	CTSSQVPPPLIDEQFF	TGCACCAGCAGCCAAGTCCCGCCCCCCCTGATAGATGAGCAGTTCTTC
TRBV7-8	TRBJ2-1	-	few	CASSFPGGNEQFF	TGTGCCAGCAGCTTTCCCGGGGGCAATGAGCAGTTCTTC
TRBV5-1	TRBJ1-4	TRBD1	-	CASSSDRVNEKLFF	TGCGCCAGCAGCTCAGACAGGGTTAATGAAAAACTGTTTTTT
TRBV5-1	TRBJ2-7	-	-	CASSLGTPTYEQYF	TGCGCCAGCAGCTTGGGGACACCCACCTACGAGCAGTACTTC
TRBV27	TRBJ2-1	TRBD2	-	CASSRRTSDNNEQFF	TGTGCCAGCAGCCGCCGGACTAGCGACAACAATGAGCAGTTCTTC
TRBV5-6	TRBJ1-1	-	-	CASSFGFGDMNTEAFF	TGTGCCAGCAGCTTCGGGTTTGGGGACATGAACACTGAAGCTTTCTTT
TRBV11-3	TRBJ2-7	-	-	CASSFTKGVEQYF	TGTGCCAGCAGCTTTACGAAGGGAGTCGAGCAGTACTTC
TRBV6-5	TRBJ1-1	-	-	CASRSTRNTEAFF	TGTGCCAGCAGATCCACACGAAACACTGAAGCTTTCTTT
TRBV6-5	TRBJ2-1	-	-	CASSQPGQRLNEQFF	TGTGCCAGCAGTCAACCGGGACAACGTCTCAATGAGCAGTTCTTC
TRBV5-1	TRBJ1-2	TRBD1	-	CASSLAMGQGYYGYTF	TGCGCCAGCAGCTTGGCCATGGGACAGGGTTACTATGGCTACACCTTC
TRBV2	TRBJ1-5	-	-	CASTLSAGFNQPQHF	TGTGCCAGCACCCTGTCCGCGGGATTCAATCAGCCCCAGCATTTT
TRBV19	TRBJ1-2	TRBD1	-	CASSSYGDRGEGYTF	TGTGCCAGTAGTTCGTACGGAGACAGGGGCGAAGGCTACACCTTC
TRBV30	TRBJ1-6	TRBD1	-	CAWSVPAVTGTGFSSYNSPLHF	TGTGCCTGGAGTGTACCCGCGGTTACCGGGACAGGGTTTAGCTCCTATAATTCACCCCTCCACTTT
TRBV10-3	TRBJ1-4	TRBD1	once	CAISRTGDTEKLFF	TGTGCCATCAGTCGAACAGGGGACACTGAAAAACTGTTTTTT
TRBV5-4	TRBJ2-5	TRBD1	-	CASSPGTGSRGETQYF	TGTGCCAGCAGCCCCGGGACAGGGTCCCGTGGAGAGACCCAGTACTTC
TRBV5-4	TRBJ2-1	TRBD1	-	CASSLVSGGYNEQFF	TGTGCCAGCAGCTTGGTATCAGGGGGCTACAATGAGCAGTTCTTC
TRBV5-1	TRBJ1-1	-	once	CASSPTGNTEAFF	TGCGCCAGCAGCCCGACAGGGAACACTGAAGCTTTCTTT
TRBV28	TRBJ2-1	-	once	CASSFGASEQFF	TGTGCCAGCAGTTTTGGAGCGAGTGAGCAGTTCTTC
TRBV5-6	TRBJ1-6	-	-	CASSTVEWSYNSPLHF	TGTGCCAGCAGCACCGTCGAGTGGTCCTATAATTCACCCCTCCACTTT
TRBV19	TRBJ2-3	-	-	CASSFDRKASTDTQYF	TGTGCCAGTAGCTTTGACAGAAAAGCTAGCACAGATACGCAGTATTTT
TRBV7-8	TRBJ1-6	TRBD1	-	CASSLRRPGQGNSPLHF	TGTGCCAGCAGCTTAAGGAGACCGGGACAGGGGAATTCACCCCTCCACTTT
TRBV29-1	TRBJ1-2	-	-	CSGAGPESEGGYTF	TGCAGCGGCGCCGGGCCTGAATCGGAGGGGGGCTACACCTTC
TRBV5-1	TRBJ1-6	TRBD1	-	CASSLDRAFDSPLHF	TGCGCCAGCAGTTTGGACAGGGCCTTCGATTCACCCCTCCACTTT
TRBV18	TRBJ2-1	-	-	CASSPRTTSGRTYNEQFF	TGTGCCAGCTCACCCCGCACTACCAGCGGCAGGACGTACAATGAGCAGTTCTTC
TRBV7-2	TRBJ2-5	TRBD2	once	CASSIGLAGGQETQYF	TGTGCCAGCAGCATCGGACTAGCGGGAGGACAAGAGACCCAGTACTTC
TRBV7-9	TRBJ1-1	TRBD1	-	CASSPPGTAGMNTEAFF	TGTGCCAGCAGCCCCCCCGGGACAGCCGGGATGAACACTGAAGCTTTCTTT
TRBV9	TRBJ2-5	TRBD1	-	CASSVAAQGTEETQYF	TGTGCCAGCAGCGTAGCAGCCCAGGGGACAGAGGAGACCCAGTACTTC
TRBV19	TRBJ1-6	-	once	CASSIQGFNSPLHF	TGTGCCAGTAGTATTCAGGGATTTAATTCACCCCTCCACTTT
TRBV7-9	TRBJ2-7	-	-	CASSLGYGDRYYEQYF	TGTGCCAGCAGCTTAGGTTACGGAGACAGGTACTACGAGCAGTACTTC
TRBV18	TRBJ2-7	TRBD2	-	CASSPTSGRSGEQYF	TGTGCCAGCTCACCAACTAGCGGGAGGTCTGGGGAGCAGTACTTC
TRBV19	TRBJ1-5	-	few	CATTRSDRGNQPQHF	TGTGCCACTACTCGCTCGGACAGAGGCAATCAGCCCCAGCATTTT
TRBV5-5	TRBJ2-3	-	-	CASSYDRPSSTDTQYF	TGTGCCAGCAGCTACGACAGGCCGTCTAGCACAGATACGCAGTATTTT
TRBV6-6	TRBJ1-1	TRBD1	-	CASSFRQGNTEAFF	TGTGCCAGCAGCTTTAGACAGGGGAATACTGAAGCTTTCTTT
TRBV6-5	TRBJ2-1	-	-	CASSSISGYNEQFF	TGTGCCAGCAGTTCAATTAGCGGTTACAATGAGCAGTTCTTC
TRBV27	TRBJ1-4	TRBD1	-	CASSRDRVGEKLFF	TGTGCCAGCAGTCGCGACAGGGTAGGCGAAAAACTGTTTTTT
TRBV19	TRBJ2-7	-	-	CASSHQGGHEQYF	TGTGCCAGTAGCCATCAGGGGGGCCACGAGCAGTACTTC
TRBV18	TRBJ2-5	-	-	CASSPNQETQYF	TGTGCCAGCTCACCCAACCAAGAGACCCAGTACTTC